This T cell receptor (beta chain) was retrieved from a study of technical replicates of blood from four donors. TCRdb keeps only in-frame clones here, not all; method: immunoSEQ multiplex PCR. The profile shows about 94,000 clones, under 97% of them singletons. The CDR3 covers 13 residues. V lost 6 bases and J 0 bases, leaving 9 bases between the germline ends. The V gene's germline CDR1 is LNHDA and CDR2 SQIVND (reference sequence). The chain recombines TRBV19 with TRBJ2-7, with D possibly being TRBD2 (5 bases). The clonotype comes from a human donor in good health. Sequences were obtained from T cells isolated from PBMCs. The CDR3 loop reads CASRRRDSYEQYF. CDR3 nucleotides: TGTGCCAGTAGGCGCCGGGACTCCTACGAGCAGTACTTC.